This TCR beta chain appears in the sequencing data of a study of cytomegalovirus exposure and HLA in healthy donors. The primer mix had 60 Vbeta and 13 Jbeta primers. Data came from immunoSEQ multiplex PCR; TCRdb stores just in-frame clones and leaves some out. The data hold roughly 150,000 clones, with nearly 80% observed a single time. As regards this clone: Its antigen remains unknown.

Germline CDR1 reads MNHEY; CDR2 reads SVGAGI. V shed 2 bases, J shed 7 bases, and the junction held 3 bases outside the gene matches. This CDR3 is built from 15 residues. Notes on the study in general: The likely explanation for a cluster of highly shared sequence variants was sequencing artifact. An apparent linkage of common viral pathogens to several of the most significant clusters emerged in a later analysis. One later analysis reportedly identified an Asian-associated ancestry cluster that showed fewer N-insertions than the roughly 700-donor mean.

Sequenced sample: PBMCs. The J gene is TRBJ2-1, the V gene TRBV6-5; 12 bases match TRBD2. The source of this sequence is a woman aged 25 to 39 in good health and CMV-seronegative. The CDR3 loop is CASSYATSGGNEQFF. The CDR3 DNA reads TGTGCCAGCAGTTACGCGACTAGCGGGGGAAATGAGCAGTTCTTC.